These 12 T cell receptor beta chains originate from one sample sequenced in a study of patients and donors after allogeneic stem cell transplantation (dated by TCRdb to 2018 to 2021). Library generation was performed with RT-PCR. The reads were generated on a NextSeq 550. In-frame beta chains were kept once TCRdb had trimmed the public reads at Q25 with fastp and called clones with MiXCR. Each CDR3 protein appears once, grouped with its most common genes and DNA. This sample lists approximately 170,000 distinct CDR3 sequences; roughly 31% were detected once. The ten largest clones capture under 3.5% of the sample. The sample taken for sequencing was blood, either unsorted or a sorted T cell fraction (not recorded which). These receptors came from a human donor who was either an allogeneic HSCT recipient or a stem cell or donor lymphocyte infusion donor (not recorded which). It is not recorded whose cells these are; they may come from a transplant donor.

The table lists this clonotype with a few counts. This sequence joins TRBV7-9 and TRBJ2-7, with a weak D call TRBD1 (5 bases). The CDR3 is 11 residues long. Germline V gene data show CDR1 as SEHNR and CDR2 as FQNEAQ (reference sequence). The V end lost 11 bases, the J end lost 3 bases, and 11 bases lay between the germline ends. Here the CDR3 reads CAAEGVYEQYF. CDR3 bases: TGTGCCGCCGAAGGGGTCTACGAGCAGTACTTC.

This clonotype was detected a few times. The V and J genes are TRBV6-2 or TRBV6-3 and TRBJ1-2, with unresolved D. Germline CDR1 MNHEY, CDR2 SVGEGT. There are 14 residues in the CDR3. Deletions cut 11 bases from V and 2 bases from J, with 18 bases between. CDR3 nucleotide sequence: TGTGCCGCCCTTATTCGCAATAGGAACTATGGCTACACCTTC. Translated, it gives CAALIRNRNYGYTF.

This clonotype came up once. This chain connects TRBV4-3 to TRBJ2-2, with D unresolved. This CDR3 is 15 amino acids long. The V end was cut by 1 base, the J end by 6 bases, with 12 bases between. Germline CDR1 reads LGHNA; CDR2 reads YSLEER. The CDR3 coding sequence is TGCGCCAGCAGCCAAGCTCACGGTTTCGCCGGGGAGCTGTTTTTT. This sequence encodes CASSQAHGFAGELFF.

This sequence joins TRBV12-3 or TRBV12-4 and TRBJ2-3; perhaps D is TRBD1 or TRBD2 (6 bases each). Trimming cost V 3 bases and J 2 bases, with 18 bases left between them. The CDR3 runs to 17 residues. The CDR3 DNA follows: TGTGCCAGCAGTTTGATCTGGGGGGCGAAGTCCACAGATACGCAGTATTTT. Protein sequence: CASSLIWGAKSTDTQYF.

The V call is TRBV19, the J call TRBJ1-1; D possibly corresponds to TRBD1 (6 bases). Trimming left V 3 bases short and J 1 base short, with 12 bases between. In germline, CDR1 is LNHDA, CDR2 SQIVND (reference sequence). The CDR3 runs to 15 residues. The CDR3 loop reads CASSIVGTPNTEAFF. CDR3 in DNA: TGTGCCAGTAGTATTGTCGGGACACCGAACACTGAAGCTTTCTTT.

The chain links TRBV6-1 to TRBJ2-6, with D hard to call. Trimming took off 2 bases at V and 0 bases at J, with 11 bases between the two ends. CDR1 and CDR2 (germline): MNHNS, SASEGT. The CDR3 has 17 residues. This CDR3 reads CASSEFGSNSGANVLTF. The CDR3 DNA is TGTGCCAGCAGTGAATTCGGCAGTAACTCTGGGGCCAACGTCCTGACTTTC.

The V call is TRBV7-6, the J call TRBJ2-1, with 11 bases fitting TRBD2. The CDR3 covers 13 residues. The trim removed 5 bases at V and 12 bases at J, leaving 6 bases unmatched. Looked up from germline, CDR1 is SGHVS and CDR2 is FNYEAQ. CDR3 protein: CASSHAGLAGQFF. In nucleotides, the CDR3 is TGTGCCAGCAGCCATGCCGGACTAGCGGGGCAGTTCTTC.

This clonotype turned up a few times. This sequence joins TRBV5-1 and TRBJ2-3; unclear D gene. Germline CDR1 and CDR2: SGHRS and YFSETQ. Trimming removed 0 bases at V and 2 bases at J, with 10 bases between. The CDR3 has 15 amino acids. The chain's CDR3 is CASSLEGIPTDTQYF. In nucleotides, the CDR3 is TGCGCCAGCAGCTTGGAAGGGATACCCACAGATACGCAGTATTTT.

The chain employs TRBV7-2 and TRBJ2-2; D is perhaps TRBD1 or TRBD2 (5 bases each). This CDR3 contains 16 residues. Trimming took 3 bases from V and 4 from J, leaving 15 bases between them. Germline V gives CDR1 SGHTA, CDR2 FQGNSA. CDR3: CASSLERDLRTGELFF. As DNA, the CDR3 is TGTGCCAGCAGCTTGGAACGGGACCTTCGCACCGGGGAGCTGTTTTTT. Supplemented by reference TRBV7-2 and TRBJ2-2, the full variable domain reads GAGVSQSPSNKVTEKGKDVELRCDPISGHTALYWYRQSLGQGLEFLIYFQGNSAPDKSGLPSDRFSAERTGGSVSTLTIQRTQQEDSAVYLCASSLERDLRTGELFFGEGSRLTVL.

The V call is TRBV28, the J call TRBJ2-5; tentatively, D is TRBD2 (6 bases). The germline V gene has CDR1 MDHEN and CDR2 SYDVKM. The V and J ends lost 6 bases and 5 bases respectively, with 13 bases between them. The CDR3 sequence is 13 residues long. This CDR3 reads CASRRGGHETQYF. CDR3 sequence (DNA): TGTGCCAGCAGACGGGGAGGTCATGAGACCCAGTACTTC.

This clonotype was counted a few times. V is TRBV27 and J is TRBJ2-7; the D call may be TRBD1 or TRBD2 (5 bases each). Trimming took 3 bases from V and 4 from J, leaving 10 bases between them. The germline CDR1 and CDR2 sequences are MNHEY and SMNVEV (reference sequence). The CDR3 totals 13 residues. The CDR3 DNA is TGTGCCAGCAGTTTGTGGGACGGATACGAGCAGTACTTC. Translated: CASSLWDGYEQYF.

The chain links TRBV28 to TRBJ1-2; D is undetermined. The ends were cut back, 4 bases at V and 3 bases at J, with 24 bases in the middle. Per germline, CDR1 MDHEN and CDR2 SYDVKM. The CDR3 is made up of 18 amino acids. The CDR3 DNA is TGTGCCAGCAGTTCTTGGACGAAGGTTACGGACCCTCACTATGGCTACACCTTC. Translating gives CASSSWTKVTDPHYGYTF.